The source of this T cell receptor beta chain is a study of breast tumors, draining lymph nodes, adjacent tissues. Study-wide results and caveats: Tumors had less TCR diversity than lymph nodes, more than nontumor tissue. Tumor T cell lymph node origin was a supported hypothesis, not proven. The data were judged consistent with most tumor T cells coming from lymph node and expanding in tumor. Tumor and nontumor repertoires were significantly more similar in luminal-like than in basal-like breast cancer.

Germline V gene data show CDR1 as SGHAT and CDR2 as FQNNGV. V was clipped by 1 base and J by 9 bases, with 13 bases between them. This CDR3 is built from 15 residues. MiXCR, applied by TCRdb to the multiplex PCR reads, yields one record per CDR3 protein. This table has 45,000 to 65,000 distinct CDR3 sequences, over 40% appearing once. Ten or more counts support this clonotype. Its antigen is currently unknown. This sequence originates from a female donor with breast cancer. Some clones in this sample may be carry-over from other donors' samples. The J gene is TRBJ1-6, the V gene TRBV11-2, with D hard to call. The material sequenced was breast tumor tissue. CDR3 sequence reads: CASSLGGESRSPLHF. The CDR3 DNA follows: TGTGCCAGCAGCTTAGGCGGGGAGAGTCGTTCACCCCTCCACTTT.